Below, 18 T cell receptor beta chains from the same sample are listed, as sequenced in a study of T cell repertoires in breast cancer (dated by TCRdb to about 2016). The library was generated by emulsion pairing. TCRdb lists the instrument as Illumina MiSeq. Unpaired genes were suppressed in a second nested PCR with blocking oligos, after which Illumina adaptors and barcodes were added in a third nested PCR. The public reads were reprocessed in TCRdb via fastp at Q25 and MiXCR, keeping in-frame beta chains. Every entry covers one CDR3 protein and lists the most common genes and DNA from its rows. The sample data list about 40,000 distinct CDR3 sequences, and 45% of these were observed just once. The ten top clones hold approximately 60% of the sample. To analyze paired alpha-beta TCRs of CD8+ T cells, the researchers used an expanded emulsion RT-PCR method with primers covering all TCR V genes. Sequencing was performed on CD8+ T cells. These receptor sequences come from a pool of human donors with breast cancer or a healthy control (not recorded which).

The V gene is TRBV20-1, the J gene TRBJ2-3, with 7 positions matching TRBD2. The CDR3 extends over 13 amino acids. From germline, CDR1 is DFQATT and CDR2 SNEGSKA (reference sequence). The ends lost 6 bases at V and 4 bases at J; junction bases unmatched: 7. The CDR3 spells CSANPSGADTQYF. The CDR3 bases are TGCAGTGCCAACCCCAGCGGGGCAGATACGCAGTATTTT.

This clonotype was recorded a few times. V is TRBV6-2 or TRBV6-3 and J is TRBJ2-1; 7 bases fit TRBD2. V gave up 4 bases and J gave up 10 bases; unmatched junction bases: 16. Germline CDR1 and CDR2: MNHEY and SVGEGT. The CDR3 has 16 amino acids. The CDR3 nucleotides are TGTGCCAGCAGTTCCCCGGGGCTAGCGGACTCCAACGAGCAGTTCTTC. As protein: CASSSPGLADSNEQFF.

A few counts support this clonotype. The chain recombines TRBV25-1 with TRBJ1-2, with 12 positions matching TRBD1. Losses at the gene ends were 7 bases for V and 3 bases for J; bases not matched to a gene: 6. The CDR3 is made up of 15 amino acids. CDR1 is MGHDK, CDR2 SYGVNS, per germline. In nucleotides, the CDR3 is TGTGCCAGCATCCCGGGACAGGGGGCTGACTATGGCTACACCTTC. Protein sequence: CASIPGQGADYGYTF.

The gene calls are TRBV4-1 and TRBJ2-5, with no clear D. This CDR3 has 13 amino acids. CDR1 is MGHRA and CDR2 is YSYEKL in the germline V gene. Trimming removed 5 bases at V and 3 bases at J, with 10 bases between. CDR3 sequence reads: CASSFPGEETQYF. The CDR3 DNA follows: TGCGCCAGCAGCTTCCCCGGTGAAGAGACCCAGTACTTC.

To note about this clonotype: Mismatch with germline at one junction end may stem from a read error. V is TRBV28 and J is TRBJ1-2; 7 nucleotides line up with TRBD1. There are 13 residues in the CDR3. Germline V gives CDR1 MDHEN, CDR2 SYDVKM. As DNA, the CDR3 is TGTGCCAGCAGCCTAGGGGGCGTCTATGACTACACCTTC. It specifies CASSLGGVYDYTF.

The table lists this clonotype with a count of one. It may be a read error: a sequence one base away is much more abundant. The CDR3 nucleotides are TGCGGTGCTAGGGTAGGAATGGGGAACACTGAAGCTTTCTTT. Translation gives CGARVGMGNTEAFF. The V gene is TRBV20-1, the J gene TRBJ1-1; D unresolved. Germline V gene data show CDR1 as DFQATT and CDR2 as SNEGSKA (reference sequence). CDR3 length equals 14 residues.

This clonotype was seen a handful of times. The rearrangement uses TRBV6-6 and TRBJ2-6, with D perhaps being TRBD1 or TRBD2 (5 bases each). CDR3 length: 16 residues. Trimming cost V 2 bases and J 7 bases, with 15 bases left between them. CDR1 and CDR2 (germline): MNHNY, SVGAGI (reference sequence). For the CDR3, the DNA is TGTGCCAGCAGTTACCCAGGGACCTCCGGAGCCAACGTCCTGACTTTC. Protein: CASSYPGTSGANVLTF.

V is TRBV18 and J is TRBJ2-2, with 10 bases that match TRBD1. The CDR3 is made up of 15 amino acids. Trimming removed 8 bases from V and 3 bases from J; junction bases left unmatched: 6. In germline, CDR1 is KGHSH, CDR2 LQKENI. The CDR3 loop reads CASPRQGAYTGELFF. The CDR3 DNA reads as TGTGCCAGCCCGCGACAGGGGGCGTACACCGGGGAGCTGTTTTTT.

This clonotype was observed many times. This chain uses TRBV28 with TRBJ2-7, with 7 bases lining up with TRBD1. Per germline, CDR1 MDHEN and CDR2 SYDVKM. The V gene end was trimmed by 6 bases and the J gene end by 4 bases; junction bases not matched to a gene: 6. The CDR3 has 13 residues. This CDR3 reads CASRPGQHYEQYF. In DNA form, the CDR3 reads TGTGCCAGCAGGCCGGGACAGCATTACGAGCAGTACTTC.

Details on this clonotype: A clone one base away is much larger, so this may be a read error. The chain has TRBV6-4 and TRBJ2-1; D remains ambiguous. CDR1 MRHNA and CDR2 SNTAGT come from the germline V gene. There are 13 residues in the CDR3. The CDR3 nucleotides read TGTGCCAACAGTGTAAGTGTAAACAATGAGCAGTTCTTC. Translating it yields CANSVSVNNEQFF.

This clonotype showed up just a few times. J is TRBJ2-7 and V is TRBV20-1, with 7 nucleotides matching TRBD1. This CDR3 spans 13 amino acids. Germline CDR1 is DFQATT and CDR2 is SNEGSKA (reference sequence). Trimming cost V 6 bases and J 2 bases; bases outside gene matches: 7. The CDR3 DNA sequence: TGCAGTGCCCGACAGGGACCCCCCTACGAGCAGTACTTC. The encoded protein is CSARQGPPYEQYF.

The rearrangement joins TRBV18 to TRBJ2-1, with a weak D call TRBD1 (5 bases). V shed 2 bases and J shed 3 bases, with 8 bases lying between them. The V gene's germline CDR1 is KGHSH and CDR2 LQKENI. The CDR3 loop spans 14 amino acids. The CDR3 region is CASSPDSYYNEQFF. CDR3 sequence (DNA): TGTGCCAGCTCACCAGACAGTTACTACAATGAGCAGTTCTTC.

J is TRBJ2-3 and V is TRBV20-1; possibly TRBD1 or TRBD2 for D (5 bases each). The CDR3 has 13 residues. Trimming stripped 3 bases from V and 2 bases from J, with 9 bases between. CDR1 and CDR2 (germline): DFQATT, SNEGSKA (reference sequence). For the CDR3, the DNA is TGCAGTGCTAGCGGGACCTACACAGATACGCAGTATTTT. It encodes CSASGTYTDTQYF.

This clonotype has only one observation. V is TRBV2 and J is TRBJ2-2, with D perhaps matching TRBD2 (6 bases). Trimming removed 8 bases from V and 4 bases from J, with 17 bases in between. CDR1 is SNHLY and CDR2 is FYNNEI in the germline V gene. The CDR3 spans 15 residues. The CDR3 here is CASGSFSGSTGELFF. In DNA, the CDR3 is TGTGCCAGCGGATCCTTTAGCGGATCCACCGGGGAGCTGTTTTTT. Full variable domain (outside the CDR3, taken from reference TRBV2 and TRBJ2-2): EPEVTQTPSHQVTQMGQEVILRCVPISNHLYFYWYRQILGQKVEFLVSFYNNEISEKSEIFDDQFSVERPDGSNFTLKIRSTKLEDSAMYFCASGSFSGSTGELFFGEGSRLTVL.

On this clonotype itself: Mismatch with germline at one junction end may stem from a read error. The chain employs TRBV2 and TRBJ1-1; 12 nucleotides align to TRBD1. Germline assignment: CDR1 SNHLY and CDR2 FYNNEI. CDR3 length equals 16 residues. DNA of the CDR3: TGTGCCAGCAGTCCCGGGACAGGGGGCGAGGGCACTGAAACTTTCTTT. As protein: CASSPGTGGEGTETFF. The variable domain in full, completed from reference TRBV2 and TRBJ1-1, reads EPEVTQTPSHQVTQMGQEVILRCVPISNHLYFYWYRQILGQKVEFLVSFYNNEISEKSEIFDDQFSVERPDGSNFTLKIRSTKLEDSAMYFCASSPGTGGEGTETFFGQGTRLTVV.

The rearrangement joins TRBV4-2 to TRBJ2-1, with 11 bases aligning to TRBD2. Losses at the gene ends were 4 bases for V and 0 bases for J; bases not matched to a gene: 8. Germline V gives CDR1 LGHNA, CDR2 YNFKEQ. This CDR3 contains 18 residues. This CDR3 reads CASSRELAGALSYNEQFF. In DNA, the CDR3 is TGTGCCAGCAGCCGAGAACTAGCGGGAGCCCTCTCCTACAATGAGCAGTTCTTC.

This clonotype has a single count. The CDR3 carries no conserved terminal phenylalanine or tryptophan, so it likely arises from a read error. The genes are TRBV28 and TRBJ1-1, with a tentative D call TRBD1 (6 bases). V dropped 1 base and J dropped 8 bases, with 14 bases sitting between them. CDR1 and CDR2 from the germline V gene are MDHEN and SYDVKM. The CDR3 has 14 amino acids. CDR3 nucleotides: TGTGCCAGCAGTTTATTCCGGACAGCCAGAGAAGCTTTCTCT. Protein: CASSLFRTAREAFS.

This clonotype was seen more than once but under ten times. This chain joins TRBV20-1 and TRBJ2-1; 12 bases are shared with TRBD2. The CDR3 extends over 17 amino acids. V trimming: 3 bases; J trimming: 5 bases; junction bases outside the gene matches: 11. Germline-derived CDR1 and CDR2 are DFQATT and SNEGSKA (reference sequence). The CDR3 protein is CSASPLAGGRADNEQFF. CDR3 in DNA: TGCAGTGCTAGCCCCCTAGCGGGAGGGCGGGCCGACAATGAGCAGTTCTTC.